The T cell receptor beta chain described here comes from a study of blood T cell repertoires in COVID-19 (TCRdb year 2020). With respect to the entire study: Samples covering the acute and convalescent phases of COVID-19 were provided by collaborators in the United States, Italy and Spain. The material from the prospective study consisted of cDNA or gDNA derived from T cells, B-cell-depleted T cells, or PBMCs. The dataset comprised deeply sampled blood TCRbeta repertoires from subjects exposed to, actively infected with, or recovered from COVID-19. The repertoires were made available in a free public database intended to serve as a resource for research on the immune response to SARS-CoV-2. Samples were obtained from the ongoing ImmuneRACE study (first 160 participants) and from over 1,000 subjects provided by 6 global collaborators. A de-identified subject ID, COVID-19 status, age in years and sex were almost always included in the sample metadata. Where HLA class I and class II types were available, the types were taken from metadata supplied by the sample provider, not from assay-based typing.

The paper as a whole reports these results and caveats: How much clinical and demographic metadata was included differed by source and by participant, and the metadata was provided uncurated.

In regard to this clone: No antigen is known for it. No much larger clone exists at a distance of one base, and base qualities are not known.

Each collaborating institution followed its own protocols to collect whole blood in K2EDTA tubes. For TCRbeta analysis, collaborator samples were shipped as frozen whole blood, as isolated PBMCs, or as DNA extracted from either sample type. The CDR3 numbers 14 residues from cysteine through phenylalanine. This entry keeps only the CDR3 DNA: 42 bases, framed from base 1. Trimming at the junction amounts to 2 bases on V and 0 bases on J, and the germline ends lie 9 bases apart. CDR1 and CDR2 are read off the germline V gene (reference sequence) as GTSNPN and SVGIG. The immunoSEQ Assay, a bias-controlled multiplex PCR, was used to amplify TCRbeta CDR3 regions from genomic DNA. Turning to the authors' computational methods: Nucleated cell counts per sample were estimated from amplification of reference gene primers within the assay. Sequence reads were collapsed and filtered to measure the absolute abundance of every unique TCRbeta CDR3 rearrangement. For each sample, productive Simpson clonality was calculated by taking the square root of Simpson's diversity index across productive rearrangements. Entries here come from immuneACCESS through TCRdb and include only in-frame sequences with V and J called. Some clones fail to appear in such tables; in the studies checked, an unresolved V gene covers under half of the shortfall, and the cause of the remainder is unknown. V and J calls and clone size come straight from that table; D and trimming were deduced from the DNA. In all, the sample holds roughly 160,000 clones, and approximately 90% of those were seen once. About 2% of the sample is in the top ten clones.

The receptor was derived from a man aged 18 to 29 with acute or convalescent COVID-19. The specimen was peripheral blood. Recombination connected TRBV30 to TRBJ2-3; the D gene is possibly TRBD1, with 6 bases matching. The sequenced DNA: TGTGCCTGGAGTAGGCAGGGGAGCACAGATACGCAGTATTTT. Its translation reads: CAWSRQGSTDTQYF. This CDR3, with the reference TRBV30 and TRBJ2-3 proteins standing in past its ends, gives the full variable domain SQTIHQWPATLVQPVGSPLSLECTVEGTSNPNLYWYRQAAGRGLQLLFYSVGIGQISSEVPQNLSASRPQDRQFILSSKKLLLSDSGFYLCAWSRQGSTDTQYFGPGTRLTVL.